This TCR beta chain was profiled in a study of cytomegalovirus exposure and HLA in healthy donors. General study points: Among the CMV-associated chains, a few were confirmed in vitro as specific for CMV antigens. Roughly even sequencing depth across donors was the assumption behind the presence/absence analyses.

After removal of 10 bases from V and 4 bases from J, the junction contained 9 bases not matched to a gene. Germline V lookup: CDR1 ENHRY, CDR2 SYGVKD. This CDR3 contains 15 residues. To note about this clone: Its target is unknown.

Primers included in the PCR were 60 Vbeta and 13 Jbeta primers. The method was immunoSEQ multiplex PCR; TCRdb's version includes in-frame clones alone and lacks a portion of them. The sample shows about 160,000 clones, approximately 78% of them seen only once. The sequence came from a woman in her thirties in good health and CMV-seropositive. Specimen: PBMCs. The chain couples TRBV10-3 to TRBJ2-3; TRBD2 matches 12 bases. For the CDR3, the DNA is TGTGCCACCTCTAGCGGGGGGGCCATCCCAGATACGCAGTATTTT. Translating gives CATSSGGAIPDTQYF.